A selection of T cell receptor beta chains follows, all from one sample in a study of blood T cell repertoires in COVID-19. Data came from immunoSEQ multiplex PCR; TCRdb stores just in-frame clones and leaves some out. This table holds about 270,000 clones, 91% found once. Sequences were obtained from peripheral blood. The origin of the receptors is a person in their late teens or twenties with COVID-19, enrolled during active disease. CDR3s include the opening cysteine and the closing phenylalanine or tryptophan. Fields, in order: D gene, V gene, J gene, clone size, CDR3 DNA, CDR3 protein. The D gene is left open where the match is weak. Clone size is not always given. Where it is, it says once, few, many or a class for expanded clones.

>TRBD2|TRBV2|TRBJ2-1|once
TGTGCCAGCAGTGGACTAGCAGGGTCCTACAATGAGCAGTTCTTC
CASSGLAGSYNEQFF
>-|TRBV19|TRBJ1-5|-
TGTGCCAGTAGTGTCAGGGGATCTGGTAATCAGCCCCAGCATTTT
CASSVRGSGNQPQHF
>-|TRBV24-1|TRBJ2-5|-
TGTGCCACCAGTGCCGGGGAAGGGACCCAGTACTTC
CATSAGEGTQYF
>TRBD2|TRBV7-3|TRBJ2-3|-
TGTGCCAGCAGCCCAGGTGTAGCGGGAGGGACAGATACGCAGTATTTT
CASSPGVAGGTDTQYF
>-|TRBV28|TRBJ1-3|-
TGTGCCAGCAGTTTAGGGGGCCACGTCTCTGGAAACACCATATATTTT
CASSLGGHVSGNTIYF
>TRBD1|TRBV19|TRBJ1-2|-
TGTGCCAGTAGTCTTCGGGACAGAGGAAATAGCTACACCTTC
CASSLRDRGNSYTF
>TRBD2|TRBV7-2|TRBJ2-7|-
TGTGCCAGCAGCGCCCAAGGGACTAGCGGGATCGCATACGAGCAGTACTTC
CASSAQGTSGIAYEQYF
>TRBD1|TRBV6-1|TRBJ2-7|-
TGTGCCAGCAGTGACCCGGGACAGACATACGAGCAGTACTTC
CASSDPGQTYEQYF
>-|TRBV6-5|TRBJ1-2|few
TGTGCCAGCAGTACGGTACCAGCGTATGGCTACACCTTC
CASSTVPAYGYTF
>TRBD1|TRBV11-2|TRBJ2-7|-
TGTGCCAGCAGACAACTGGGGACAGGTCACGAGCAGTACTTC
CASRQLGTGHEQYF
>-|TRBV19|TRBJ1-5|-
TGTGCCAGTAGTTCCCGGGAAGGCGCAGGCAATCAGCCCCAGCATTTT
CASSSREGAGNQPQHF
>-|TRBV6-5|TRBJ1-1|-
TGTGCCACCTCGCGGTTGGAAGGCACTGAAGCTTTCTTT
CATSRLEGTEAFF
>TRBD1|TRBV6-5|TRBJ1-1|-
TGTGCCAGCAGTTACGGCGGACAGGGAGTTCGGACTGAAGCTTTCTTT
CASSYGGQGVRTEAFF
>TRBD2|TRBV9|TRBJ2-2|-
TGTGCCAGCAGCGGGGCCGGGACTAGCGGGAGGGCCACCGGGGAGCTGTTTTTT
CASSGAGTSGRATGELFF
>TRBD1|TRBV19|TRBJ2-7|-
TGTGCCAGTAGTATTCTCCAGGGGGCTGGCGAGCAGTACTTC
CASSILQGAGEQYF
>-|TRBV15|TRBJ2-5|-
TGTGCCACCAGCAGACCTGGACAGTTGGAGACCCAGTACTTC
CATSRPGQLETQYF
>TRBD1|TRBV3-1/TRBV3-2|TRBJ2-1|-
TGTGCCAGCAGCCAAGATCGCTGCTCCGGACAGGGTCTACATGAGCAGTTCTTC
CASSQDRCSGQGLHEQFF
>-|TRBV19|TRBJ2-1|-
TGTGCCAGTAAAATGGACAGCCTATACCGGTACAATGAGCAGTTCTTC
CASKMDSLYRYNEQFF
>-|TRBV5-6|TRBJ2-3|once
TGTGCCAGCAGCTTGTACCGGGGCACAGATACGCAGTATTTT
CASSLYRGTDTQYF
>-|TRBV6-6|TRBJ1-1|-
TGTGCCAGCAGATTAGGACGGGGGTCAAGGGACACTGAAGCTTTCTTT
CASRLGRGSRDTEAFF
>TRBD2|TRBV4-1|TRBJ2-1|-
TGCGCCAGCAGCCGCGGGAGGGGTGAAATTGAGCAGTTCTTC
CASSRGRGEIEQFF
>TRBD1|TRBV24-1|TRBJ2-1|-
TGTGCCACCAGTGACCGGGGACAGACCAATGAGCAGTTCTTC
CATSDRGQTNEQFF
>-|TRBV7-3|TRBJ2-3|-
TGTGCCAGCAGCCTGAGCGGGAGCACAGATACGCAGTATTTT
CASSLSGSTDTQYF
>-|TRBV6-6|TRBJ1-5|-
TGTGCCAGCAGTTACGATGGGGCAAGCAATCAGCCCCAGCATTTT
CASSYDGASNQPQHF
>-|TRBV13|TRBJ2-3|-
TGTGCCAGCAGCTTAGAGCGAGGGAACACAGATACGCAGTATTTT
CASSLERGNTDTQYF
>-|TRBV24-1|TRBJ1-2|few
TGTGCCACCAGTGATCGGGGGACCGGCTACACCTTC
CATSDRGTGYTF
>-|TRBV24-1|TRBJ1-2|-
TGTGCCACCAGTGCAGGGGTGCGCTATGGCTACACCTTC
CATSAGVRYGYTF
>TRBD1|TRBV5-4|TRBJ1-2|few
TGTGCCAGCAGCGTAGAACCGGGACAGGGATCTAACTATGGCTACACCTTC
CASSVEPGQGSNYGYTF